This T cell receptor beta chain was recorded in a study of T cells in Graves' hyperthyroidism and ophthalmopathy. Notes on the study in general: Peripheral blood also featured most of the thyroid clonotypes expanded above 0.001. Stable hyperthyroidism was separated from ophthalmopathy by a model based on 13 V-J features.

Worth noting for this clonotype: Its antigen is not known.

It was RNA transcripts that yielded the amplified TCR beta CDR3 regions. The study used the HTBI primer set for a first-round RT-PCR of the TCR CDR3. TCRdb ran MiXCR on the multiplex PCR reads and lists one entry per CDR3 protein. The data show roughly 380,000 distinct CDR3 sequences, with roughly 13% seen just once and approximately 5.8% held by the top ten. The CDR3 contains 16 residues. V lost 0 bases and J lost 7, with 15 bases in between. The germline CDR1 and CDR2 sequences are MGHRA and YSYEKL. The receptor was isolated from a young woman with Graves' hyperthyroidism. What was sequenced was blood. V gene TRBV4-1 combines with J gene TRBJ1-4; the D gene is possibly TRBD1 (6 bases). The CDR3 sequence: CASSQDWGAGSEKLFF. In DNA, the CDR3 is TGCGCCAGCAGCCAAGATTGGGGGGCGGGTAGTGAAAAACTGTTTTTT.